This T cell receptor (beta chain) derives from a study of shared clonotypes between healthy human individuals. In germline, CDR1 is MDHEN, CDR2 SYDVKM. This CDR3 comprises 17 residues. Between the trimmed V and J ends, which lost 3 bases and 4 bases, there was a span of 22 bases. Here immunoSEQ multiplex PCR was the method, and the copy in TCRdb shows in-frame clones only, minus some. The data contain about 2.4 million clones, 80% to 95% of them singletons. The chain employs TRBV28 and TRBJ2-7; maybe TRBD2 (5 bases). Sequencing was carried out using naive CD4+ T cells from PBMCs. Subset in this sample: CD45RA+ positively selected. The TCR originated in a man between 18 and 35 years old in good health. Some clones in this sample may be carry-over from other donors' samples. In DNA form, the CDR3 reads TGTGCCAGCAGTTTTGAGGTCATTGCGGGTAACGCTTACGAGCAGTACTTC. Amino acids: CASSFEVIAGNAYEQYF.